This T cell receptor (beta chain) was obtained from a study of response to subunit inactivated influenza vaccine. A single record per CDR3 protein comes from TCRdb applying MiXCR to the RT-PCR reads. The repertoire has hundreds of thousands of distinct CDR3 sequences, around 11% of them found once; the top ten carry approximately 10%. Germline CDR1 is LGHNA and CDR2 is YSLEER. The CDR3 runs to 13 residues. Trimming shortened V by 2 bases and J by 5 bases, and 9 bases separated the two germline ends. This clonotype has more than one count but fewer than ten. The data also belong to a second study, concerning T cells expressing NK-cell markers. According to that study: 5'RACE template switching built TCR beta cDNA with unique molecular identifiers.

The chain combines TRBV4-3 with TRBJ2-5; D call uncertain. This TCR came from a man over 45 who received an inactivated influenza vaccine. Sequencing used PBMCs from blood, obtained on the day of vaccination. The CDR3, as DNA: TGCGCCAGCAGCCAAATAGATGGGGAGACCCAGTACTTC. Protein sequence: CASSQIDGETQYF.